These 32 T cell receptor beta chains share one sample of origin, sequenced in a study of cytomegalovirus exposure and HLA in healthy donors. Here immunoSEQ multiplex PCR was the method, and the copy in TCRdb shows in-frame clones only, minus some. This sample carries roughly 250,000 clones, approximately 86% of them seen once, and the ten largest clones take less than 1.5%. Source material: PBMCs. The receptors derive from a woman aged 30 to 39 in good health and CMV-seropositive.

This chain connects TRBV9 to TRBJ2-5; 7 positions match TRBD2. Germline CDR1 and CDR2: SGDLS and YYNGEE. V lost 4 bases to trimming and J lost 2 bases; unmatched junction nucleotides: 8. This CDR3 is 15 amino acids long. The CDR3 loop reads CASSLTGLPQETQYF. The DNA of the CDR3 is TGTGCCAGCAGCCTAACGGGACTACCTCAAGAGACCCAGTACTTC.

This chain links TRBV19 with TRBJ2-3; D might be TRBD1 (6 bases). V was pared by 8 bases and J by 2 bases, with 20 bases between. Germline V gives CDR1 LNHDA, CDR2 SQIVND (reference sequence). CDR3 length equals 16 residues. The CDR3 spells CASSTRGTSFTDTQYF. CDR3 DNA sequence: TGTGCCAGTTCAACGAGGGGGACATCTTTCACAGATACGCAGTATTTT.

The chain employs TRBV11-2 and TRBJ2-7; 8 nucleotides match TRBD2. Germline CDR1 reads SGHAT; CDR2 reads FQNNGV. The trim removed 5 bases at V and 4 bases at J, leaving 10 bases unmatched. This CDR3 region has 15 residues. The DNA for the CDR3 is TGTGCCAGCAGCCAGCCCCTACTAGCGGCGTACGAGCAGTACTTC. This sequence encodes CASSQPLLAAYEQYF.

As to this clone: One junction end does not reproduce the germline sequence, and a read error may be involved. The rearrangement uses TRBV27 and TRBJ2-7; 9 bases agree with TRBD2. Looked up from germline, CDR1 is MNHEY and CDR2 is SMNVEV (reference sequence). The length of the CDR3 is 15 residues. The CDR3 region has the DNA TGTGCCAGCAGTTCCCTAGCGGGGCCCCTTTACGGGCAGTACTTC. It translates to CASSSLAGPLYGQYF.

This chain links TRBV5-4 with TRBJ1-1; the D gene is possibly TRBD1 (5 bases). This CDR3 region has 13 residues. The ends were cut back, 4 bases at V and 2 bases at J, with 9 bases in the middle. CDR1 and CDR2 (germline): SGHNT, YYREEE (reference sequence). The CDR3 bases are TGTGCCAGCAGCAGCAGGGTCAACACTGAAGCTTTCTTT. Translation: CASSSRVNTEAFF.

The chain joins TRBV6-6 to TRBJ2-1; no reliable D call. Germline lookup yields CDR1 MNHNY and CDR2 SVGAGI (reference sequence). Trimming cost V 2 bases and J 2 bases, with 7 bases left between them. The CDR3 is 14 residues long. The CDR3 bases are TGTGCCAGCAGTTACAGTACTACCTACAATGAGCAGTTCTTC. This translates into CASSYSTTYNEQFF.

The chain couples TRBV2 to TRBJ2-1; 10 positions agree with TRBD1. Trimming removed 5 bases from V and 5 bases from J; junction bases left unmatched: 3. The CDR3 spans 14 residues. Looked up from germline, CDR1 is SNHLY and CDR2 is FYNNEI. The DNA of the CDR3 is TGTGCCAGCAGTCTGGACAGGGGGGACAATGAGCAGTTCTTC. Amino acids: CASSLDRGDNEQFF. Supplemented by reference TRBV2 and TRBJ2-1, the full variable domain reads EPEVTQTPSHQVTQMGQEVILRCVPISNHLYFYWYRQILGQKVEFLVSFYNNEISEKSEIFDDQFSVERPDGSNFTLKIRSTKLEDSAMYFCASSLDRGDNEQFFGPGTRLTVL.

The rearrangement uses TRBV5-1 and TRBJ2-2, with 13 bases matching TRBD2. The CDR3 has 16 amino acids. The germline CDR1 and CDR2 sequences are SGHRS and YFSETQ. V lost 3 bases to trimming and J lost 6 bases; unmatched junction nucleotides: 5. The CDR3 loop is CASSSRTSGSSGELFF. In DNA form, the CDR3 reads TGCGCCAGCAGCTCACGGACTAGCGGGAGTTCCGGGGAGCTGTTTTTT.

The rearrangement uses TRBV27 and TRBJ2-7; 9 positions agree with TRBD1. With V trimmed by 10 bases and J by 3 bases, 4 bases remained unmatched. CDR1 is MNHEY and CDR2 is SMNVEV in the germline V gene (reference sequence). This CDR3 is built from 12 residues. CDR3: CAIGQGHYEQYF. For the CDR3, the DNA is TGTGCCATCGGACAGGGGCACTACGAGCAGTACTTC.

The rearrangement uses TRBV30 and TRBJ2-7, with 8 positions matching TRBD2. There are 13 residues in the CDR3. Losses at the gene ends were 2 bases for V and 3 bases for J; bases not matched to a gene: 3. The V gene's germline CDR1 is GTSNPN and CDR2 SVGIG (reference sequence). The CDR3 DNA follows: TGTGCCTGGAGTAATCGGGGGGGCTACGAGCAGTACTTC. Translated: CAWSNRGGYEQYF.

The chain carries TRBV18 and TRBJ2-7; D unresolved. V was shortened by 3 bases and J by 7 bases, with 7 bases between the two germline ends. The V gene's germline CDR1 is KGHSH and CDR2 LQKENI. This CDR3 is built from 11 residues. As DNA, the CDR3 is TGTGCCAGCTCACCCCCCGGGGAGCAGTACTTC. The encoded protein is CASSPPGEQYF.

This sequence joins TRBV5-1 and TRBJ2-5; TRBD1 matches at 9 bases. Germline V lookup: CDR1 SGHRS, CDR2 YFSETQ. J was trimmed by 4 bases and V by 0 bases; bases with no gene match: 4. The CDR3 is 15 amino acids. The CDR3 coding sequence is TGCGCCAGCAGCTTGGAGGGACAGGGACTAGAGACCCAGTACTTC. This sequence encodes CASSLEGQGLETQYF. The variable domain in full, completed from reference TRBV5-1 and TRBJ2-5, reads KAGVTQTPRYLIKTRGQQVTLSCSPISGHRSVSWYQQTPGQGLQFLFEYFSETQRNKGNFPGRFSGRQFSNSRSEMNVSTLELGDSALYLCASSLEGQGLETQYFGPGTRLLVL.

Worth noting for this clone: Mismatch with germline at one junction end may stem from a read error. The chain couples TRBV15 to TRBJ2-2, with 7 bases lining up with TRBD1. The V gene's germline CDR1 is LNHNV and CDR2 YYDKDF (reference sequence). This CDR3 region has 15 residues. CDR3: CATENPGQNSGELFF. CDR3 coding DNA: TGTGCCACCGAGAACCCGGGACAGAACTCCGGGGAGCTGTTTTTT.

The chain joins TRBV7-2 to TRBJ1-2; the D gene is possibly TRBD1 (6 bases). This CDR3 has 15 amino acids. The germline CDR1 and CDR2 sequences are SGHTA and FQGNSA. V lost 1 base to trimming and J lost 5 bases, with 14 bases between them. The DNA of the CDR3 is TGTGCCAGCAGCTTAGTACAGGGTGGGCGATATGGCTACACCTTC. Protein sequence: CASSLVQGGRYGYTF.

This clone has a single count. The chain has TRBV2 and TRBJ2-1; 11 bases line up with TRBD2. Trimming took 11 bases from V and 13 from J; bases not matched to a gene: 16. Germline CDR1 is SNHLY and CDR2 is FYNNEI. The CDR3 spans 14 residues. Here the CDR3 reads CAEMVVAGGPPQFF. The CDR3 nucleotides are TGTGCCGAAATGGTGGTAGCGGGAGGGCCGCCACAGTTCTTC.

Here the CDR3 reads CASIETSGTYNEQFF. CDR3 DNA sequence: TGTGCCAGTATCGAAACTAGCGGGACCTACAATGAGCAGTTCTTC. The chain has TRBV19 and TRBJ2-1; 10 bases map to TRBD2. Germline assignment: CDR1 LNHDA and CDR2 SQIVND (reference sequence). With V trimmed by 7 bases and J by 2 bases, 5 bases remained unmatched. The CDR3 is made up of 15 amino acids.

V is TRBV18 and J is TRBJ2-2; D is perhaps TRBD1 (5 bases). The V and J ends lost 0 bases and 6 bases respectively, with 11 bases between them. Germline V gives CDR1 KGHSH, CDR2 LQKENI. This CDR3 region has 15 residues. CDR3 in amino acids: CASSPPGREAGELFF. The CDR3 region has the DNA TGTGCCAGCTCACCACCTGGCAGGGAAGCCGGGGAGCTGTTTTTT.

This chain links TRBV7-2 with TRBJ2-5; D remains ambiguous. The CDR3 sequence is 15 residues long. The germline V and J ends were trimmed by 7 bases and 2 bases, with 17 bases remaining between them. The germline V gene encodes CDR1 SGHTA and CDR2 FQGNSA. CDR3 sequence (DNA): TGTGCCAGCACCTCCGGCCGGGTCGGGCAAGAGACCCAGTACTTC. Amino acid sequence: CASTSGRVGQETQYF.

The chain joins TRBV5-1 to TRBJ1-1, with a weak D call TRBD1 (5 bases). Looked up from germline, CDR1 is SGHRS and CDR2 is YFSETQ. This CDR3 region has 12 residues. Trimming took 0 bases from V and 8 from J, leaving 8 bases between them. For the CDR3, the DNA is TGCGCCAGCAGCTTGGTGGGGCTAGAAGCTTTCTTT. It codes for CASSLVGLEAFF.

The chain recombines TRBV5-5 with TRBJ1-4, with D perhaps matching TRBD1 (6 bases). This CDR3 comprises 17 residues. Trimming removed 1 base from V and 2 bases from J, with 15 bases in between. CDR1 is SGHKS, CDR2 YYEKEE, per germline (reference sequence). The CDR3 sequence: CASSLYGWGQTNEKLFF. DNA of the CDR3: TGTGCCAGCAGCTTGTACGGGTGGGGGCAGACTAATGAAAAACTGTTTTTT.

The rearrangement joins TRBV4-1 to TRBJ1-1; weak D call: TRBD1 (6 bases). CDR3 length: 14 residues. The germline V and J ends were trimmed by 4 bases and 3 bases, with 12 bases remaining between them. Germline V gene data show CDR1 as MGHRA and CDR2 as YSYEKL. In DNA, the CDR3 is TGCGCCAGCAGCCGCGGGGGCAGGGACACTGAAGCTTTCTTT. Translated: CASSRGGRDTEAFF.

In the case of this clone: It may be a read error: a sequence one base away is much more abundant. CDR3 nucleotide sequence: TGTGCCAGCAGTGTCAGGGAGACCCAGTACTTC. This gives the protein CASSVRETQYF. V is TRBV2 and J is TRBJ2-5; D not resolved. CDR1 is SNHLY and CDR2 is FYNNEI in the germline V gene. The CDR3 runs to 11 residues. The V end was cut by 4 bases, the J end by 5 bases, with 5 bases between.

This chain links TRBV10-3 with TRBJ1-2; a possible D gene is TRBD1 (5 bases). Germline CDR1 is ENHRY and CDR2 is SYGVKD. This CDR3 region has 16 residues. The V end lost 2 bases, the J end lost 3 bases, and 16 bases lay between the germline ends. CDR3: CAISEDGAAGYYGYTF. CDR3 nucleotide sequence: TGTGCCATCAGTGAGGATGGGGCGGCCGGATACTATGGCTACACCTTC.

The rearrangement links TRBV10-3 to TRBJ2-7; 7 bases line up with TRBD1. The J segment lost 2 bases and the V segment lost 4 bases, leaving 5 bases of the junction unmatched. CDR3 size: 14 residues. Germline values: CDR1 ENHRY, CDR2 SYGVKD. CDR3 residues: CAISGGGSPYEQYF. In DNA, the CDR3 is TGTGCCATCAGTGGAGGGGGCTCACCCTACGAGCAGTACTTC.

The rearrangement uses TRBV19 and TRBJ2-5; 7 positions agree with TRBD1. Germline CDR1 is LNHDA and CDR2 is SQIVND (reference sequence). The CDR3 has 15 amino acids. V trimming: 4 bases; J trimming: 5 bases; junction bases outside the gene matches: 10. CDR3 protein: CASSTLDRRRETQYF. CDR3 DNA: TGTGCCAGTAGTACCTTGGACAGGCGGAGGGAGACCCAGTACTTC.

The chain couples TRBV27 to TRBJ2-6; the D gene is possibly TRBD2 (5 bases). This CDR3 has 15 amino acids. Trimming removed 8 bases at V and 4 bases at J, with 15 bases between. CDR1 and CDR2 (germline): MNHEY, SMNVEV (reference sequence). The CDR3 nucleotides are TGTGCCAGCCTAGCCCGGGTTACAGGGGCCAACGTCCTGACTTTC. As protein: CASLARVTGANVLTF. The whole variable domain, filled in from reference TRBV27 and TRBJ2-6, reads EAQVTQNPRYLITVTGKKLTVTCSQNMNHEYMSWYRQDPGLGLRQIYYSMNVEVTDKGDVPEGYKVSRKEKRNFPLILESPSPNQTSLYFCASLARVTGANVLTFGAGSRLTVL.

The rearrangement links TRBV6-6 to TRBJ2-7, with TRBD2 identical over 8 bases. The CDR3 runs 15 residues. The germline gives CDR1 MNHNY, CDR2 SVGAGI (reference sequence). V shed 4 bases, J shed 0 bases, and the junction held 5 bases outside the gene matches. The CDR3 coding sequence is TGTGCCAGCAGTTGGAGTAGCGGGAACTCCTACGAGCAGTACTTC. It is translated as CASSWSSGNSYEQYF.

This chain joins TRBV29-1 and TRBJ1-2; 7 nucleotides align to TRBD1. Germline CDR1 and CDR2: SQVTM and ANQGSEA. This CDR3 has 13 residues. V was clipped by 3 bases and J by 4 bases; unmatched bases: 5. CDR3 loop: CSVDRDSLYGYTF. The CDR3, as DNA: TGCAGCGTTGATCGGGACAGCCTCTATGGCTACACCTTC.

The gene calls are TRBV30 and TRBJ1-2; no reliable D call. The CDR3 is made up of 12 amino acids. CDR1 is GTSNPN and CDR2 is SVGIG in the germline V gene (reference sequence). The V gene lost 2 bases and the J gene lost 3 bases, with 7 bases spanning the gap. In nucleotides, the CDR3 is TGTGCCTGGAGTTCCGGGGACTATGGCTACACCTTC. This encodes CAWSSGDYGYTF.

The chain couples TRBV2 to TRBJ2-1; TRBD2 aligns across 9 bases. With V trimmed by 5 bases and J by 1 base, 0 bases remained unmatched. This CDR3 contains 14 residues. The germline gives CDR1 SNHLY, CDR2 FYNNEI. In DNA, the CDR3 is TGTGCCAGCAGTACTAGCGGGTCCTACAATGAGCAGTTCTTC. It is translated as CASSTSGSYNEQFF.

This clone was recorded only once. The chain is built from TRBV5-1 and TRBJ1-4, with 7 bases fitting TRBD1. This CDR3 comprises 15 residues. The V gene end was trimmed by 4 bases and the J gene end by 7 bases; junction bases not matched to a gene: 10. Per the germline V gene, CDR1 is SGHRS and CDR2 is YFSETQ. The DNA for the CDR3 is TGCGCCAGCAGCCGACTGACAGGGTTGGGTGAAAAACTGTTTTTT. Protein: CASSRLTGLGEKLFF.

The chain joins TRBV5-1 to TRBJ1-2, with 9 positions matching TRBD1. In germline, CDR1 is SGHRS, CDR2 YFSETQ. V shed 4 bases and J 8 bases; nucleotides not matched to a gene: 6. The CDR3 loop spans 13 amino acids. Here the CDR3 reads CASSQGQGDGYTF. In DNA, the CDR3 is TGCGCCAGCAGCCAGGGACAGGGTGACGGCTACACCTTC.